Below, one TCR beta chain is given with its context. What it binds is unknown. This record belongs to a study of cytomegalovirus exposure and HLA in healthy donors. Study-level results: A later analysis found TCR association rates differed by HLA locus, highest for DRB1 and lowest for HLA-C. On later analysis, the bulk of CMV-associated TCR beta chains appeared to be HLA-restricted. In most subjects, TCR beta sequences reportedly gave accurate predictions of HLA-A and HLA-B alleles. The sole available immune exposure information was CMV serostatus.

The primer mix had 60 Vbeta and 13 Jbeta primers. The repertoire was sequenced with immunoSEQ multiplex PCR; TCRdb's copy has only in-frame clones and lacks some. The sample contains some 150,000 clones, approximately 75% of which appear only once. Trimming at V came to 1 base and at J to 10 bases, leaving 10 bases not matched to a gene. The CDR3 runs to 16 residues. CDR1 is MGHRA and CDR2 is YSYEKL in the germline V gene. Sequencing was performed on PBMCs. The rearrangement links TRBV4-1 to TRBJ2-1; 10 bases agree with TRBD2. This clonotype was obtained from a young man in good health and CMV-seropositive. The CDR3 DNA follows: TGCGCCAGCAGCCAAGGAATTAGCGGGGGGACCGGCGAGCAGTTCTTC. Residues: CASSQGISGGTGEQFF.